This TCR beta chain was sequenced in a study of response to subunit inactivated influenza vaccine (dated by TCRdb to 2017 to 2018). Concerning the study at large: Deep quantitative profiling of the T cell receptor repertoire was used in the study to follow responses to a trivalent subunit inactivated influenza vaccine. Broad study findings and their caveats: It was suggested by the authors that each seasonal influenza vaccination may recruit only a limited number of new T cells.

Receptors were amplified or captured by RT-PCR. The listed sequencing device is Illumina HiSeq 2500. TCRdb reprocessed the public reads (quality trimming at Q25 with fastp, clone calling with MiXCR) and kept in-frame beta chains. Merged by CDR3 protein, the rows form single entries marked with the most common genes and DNA. The sample table contains some 800,000 distinct CDR3 sequences; only one count was recorded for 21% of them. Of the sample, approximately 10% falls within the top ten clones. V is shortened by 0 bases, J by 0 bases, and the region joining them spans 14 bases. The CDR3 numbers 17 residues from cysteine through phenylalanine. Just the 51-base CDR3 DNA is kept, in frame starting at base 1. Per the germline V gene, MGHRA is the CDR1 and YSYEKL is the CDR2. Remarks on this clonotype: It has no known antigen specificity. Nothing much larger sits one base from this clone, and base qualities are not available.

The source of this sequence is a man in his forties or fifties who received an inactivated influenza vaccine. Donor details come from another sample of the same person, matched by shared clones. Rearrangement joined TRBV4-1 to TRBJ1-1; TRBD1 is perhaps the D gene, given 5 matching bases. Sequencing used PBMCs from blood, obtained 4 to 6 days after vaccination. Read as DNA, the sequence is TGCGCCAGCAGCCAAGATCAGACAGAATGGGTGAACACTGAAGCTTTCTTT. Translated, it gives CASSQDQTEWVNTEAFF.